The clone carrying this TCR beta chain was recorded at least ten times. Its target is not known. Germline loops: CDR1 LNHNV, CDR2 YYDKDF (reference sequence). The length of the CDR3 is 16 residues. Unmatched junction bases numbered 5, after V lost 0 bases and J lost 4 bases. This sample is part of a study of neurological immune-mediated disorders. Study-level findings and limits: Sharing of CDR3 amino acid sequences among expanded clones across subjects was absent, suggesting private repertoires in all groups.

5'RACE generated cDNA with 10-nucleotide random UMIs. TCRdb used MiXCR to reprocess the 5' RACE reads, holding one entry per CDR3 protein. Of 120,000 or so distinct CDR3 sequences in the sample, roughly 3.4% are singletons; the top ten hold about 1.2%. Specimen: PBMCs. The chain couples TRBV15 to TRBJ2-3, with TRBD2 matching over 9 bases. This receptor was identified in a woman aged 30 to 39 with multiple sclerosis. CDR3 in amino acids: CATSRDLAGEADTQYF. In nucleotides, the CDR3 is TGTGCCACCAGCAGAGACTTAGCGGGAGAAGCAGATACGCAGTATTTT.